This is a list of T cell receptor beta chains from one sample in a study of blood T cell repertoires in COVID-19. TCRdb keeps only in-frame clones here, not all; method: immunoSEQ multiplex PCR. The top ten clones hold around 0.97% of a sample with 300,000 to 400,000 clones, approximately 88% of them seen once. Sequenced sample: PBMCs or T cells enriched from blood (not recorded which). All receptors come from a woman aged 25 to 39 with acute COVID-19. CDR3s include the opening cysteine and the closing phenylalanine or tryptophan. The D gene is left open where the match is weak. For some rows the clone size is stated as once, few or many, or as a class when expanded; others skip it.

CASSHRQSATEAFF TGTGCCAGCAGCCACAGGCAGTCGGCAACTGAAGCTTTCTTT TRBJ1-1 - TRBV6-6 -
CASSEAITVYGYTF TGTGCCAGCAGTGAAGCGATAACAGTCTATGGCTACACCTTC TRBJ1-2 - TRBV6-1 -
CASSLGQPINYGYTF TGTGCCAGCAGCCTGGGACAGCCCATTAACTATGGCTACACCTTC TRBJ1-2 TRBD1 TRBV11-2 -
CASSLMGQSNQPQHF TGTGCCAGCAGTTTAATGGGACAGAGCAATCAGCCCCAGCATTTT TRBJ1-5 TRBD1 TRBV27 -
CAIGDSNYGYTF TGTGCCATTGGGGACAGCAACTATGGCTACACCTTC TRBJ1-2 TRBD1 TRBV10-3 -
CASSQAPAGNTEAFF TGCGCCAGCAGCCAAGCCCCGGCGGGGAACACTGAAGCTTTCTTT TRBJ1-1 - TRBV4-1 -
CASTPGDRGREQYF TGTGCCAGCACCCCCGGGGACAGGGGTCGGGAGCAGTACTTC TRBJ2-7 TRBD1 TRBV11-2 -
CATSRDGTGATTEAFF TGTGCCACCAGCAGAGATGGGACAGGGGCGACCACTGAAGCTTTCTTT TRBJ1-1 TRBD1 TRBV15 once
CASSQGGLDYEQYF TGCGCCAGCAGCCAAGGTGGGCTTGACTACGAGCAGTACTTC TRBJ2-7 - TRBV4-1 -
CASSQPGQGAEAFF TGTGCCAGCAGCCAGCCGGGACAGGGGGCTGAAGCTTTCTTT TRBJ1-1 TRBD1 TRBV3-1/TRBV3-2 -
CASSRNTGELFF TGTGCCAGCTCGAGAAACACCGGGGAGCTGTTTTTT TRBJ2-2 - TRBV18 -
CASSLGLTYGYTF TGTGCCAGCAGTTTAGGACTCACCTATGGCTACACCTTC TRBJ1-2 - TRBV27 -
CAISESGGAREQYF TGTGCCATCAGTGAGTCGGGAGGGGCTCGAGAGCAGTACTTC TRBJ2-7 TRBD2 TRBV10-3 -
CASRMTQGDYNEQFF TGTGCCAGCAGGATGACACAGGGGGACTACAATGAGCAGTTCTTC TRBJ2-1 TRBD1 TRBV6-6 -
CASSADSSSYNSPLHF TGTGCCAGCAGTGCGGACAGTAGCTCCTATAATTCACCCCTCCACTTT TRBJ1-6 - TRBV2 once
CASSSGLAVNEQFF TGTGCCAGCAGCTCGGGACTAGCAGTAAATGAGCAGTTCTTC TRBJ2-1 TRBD2 TRBV7-3 -
CASSRGWTDYGYTF TGTGCCAGCAGCCGAGGGTGGACAGACTATGGCTACACCTTC TRBJ1-2 - TRBV6-5 once
CASGLAKSSTEAFF TGTGCTAGTGGTTTGGCCAAGAGTAGCACTGAAGCTTTCTTT TRBJ1-1 - TRBV12-5 -
CASSQDTGGLPDEQYF TGCGCCAGCAGCCAAGACACGGGGGGACTTCCAGACGAGCAGTACTTC TRBJ2-7 TRBD2 TRBV4-1 -
CASSQVGTSGGSSSYEQYF TGCGCCAGCAGCCAAGTCGGGACTAGCGGGGGGTCGAGCTCCTACGAGCAGTACTTC TRBJ2-7 TRBD2 TRBV4-1 -
CASSLEGQVVAGPYGYTF TGTGCCAGCAGCTTGGAGGGGCAGGTAGTAGCCGGGCCTTATGGCTACACCTTC TRBJ1-2 - TRBV7-9 -
CASSQDGSTILPYEQYF TGCGCCAGCAGCCAAGATGGGTCGACTATCCTCCCCTACGAGCAGTACTTC TRBJ2-7 - TRBV4-1 -
CASSALAGGKDTQYF TGTGCCAGCAGCGCACTAGCGGGGGGAAAGGATACGCAGTATTTT TRBJ2-3 TRBD2 TRBV11-2 -
CASSLVSGEPYEQYF TGCGCCAGCAGCTTGGTTTCAGGGGAGCCCTACGAGCAGTACTTC TRBJ2-7 - TRBV5-1 -
CASSEAWGQGLYGYTF TGTGCCAGCAGTGAAGCGTGGGGACAGGGATTATATGGCTACACCTTC TRBJ1-2 TRBD1 TRBV6-1 once
CASSLSGGQPQHF TGTGCCAGCAGCTTAAGCGGAGGACAGCCCCAGCATTTT TRBJ1-5 - TRBV7-2 -
CASSAGTGGNYGYTF TGTGCCAGCAGCGCTGGGACAGGGGGAAACTATGGCTACACCTTC TRBJ1-2 TRBD1 TRBV9 -
CSASQGSEQPQHF TGCAGTGCTAGTCAGGGATCCGAGCAGCCCCAGCATTTT TRBJ1-5 - TRBV20-1 -
CASSGDRAGYTF TGTGCCAGCAGCGGGGACAGGGCTGGCTACACCTTC TRBJ1-2 TRBD1 TRBV9 few
CAWSVVLGFPGNTIYF TGTGCCTGGAGTGTGGTTCTGGGCTTTCCTGGAAACACCATATATTTT TRBJ1-3 - TRBV30 -
CASSLDLAGAYNEQFF TGCGCCAGCAGCTTGGACCTAGCGGGGGCCTACAATGAGCAGTTCTTC TRBJ2-1 TRBD2 TRBV5-1 -
CASSAIDRDDTEAFF TGTGCCAGCAGTGCCATCGACAGGGATGACACTGAAGCTTTCTTT TRBJ1-1 TRBD1 TRBV25-1 few
CSAGSRGWGGYTF TGCAGCGCTGGGTCGCGGGGTTGGGGCGGCTACACCTTC TRBJ1-2 - TRBV29-1 -
CASSTAGNEQFF TGTGCCAGCAGTACAGCGGGGAATGAGCAGTTCTTC TRBJ2-1 TRBD2 TRBV7-3 -
CASTEGGGGYTF TGTGCCAGCACGGAGGGAGGGGGTGGCTACACCTTC TRBJ1-2 - TRBV6-5 -
CASSKVGSGNGYTF TGTGCCAGTAGTAAGGTTGGGTCAGGGAATGGCTACACCTTC TRBJ1-2 - TRBV19 once
CASSEAGNYGYTF TGTGCCAGCAGCGAGGCAGGGAACTATGGCTACACCTTC TRBJ1-2 - TRBV3-1/TRBV3-2 -
CASGQGSSYEQYF TGTGCCAGCGGACAGGGGAGCTCCTACGAGCAGTACTTC TRBJ2-7 TRBD1 TRBV2 -
CASSSTESAGPPTDTQYF TGCGCCAGCAGTTCGACCGAGTCAGCGGGGCCGCCCACAGATACGCAGTATTTT TRBJ2-3 TRBD2 TRBV5-1 -
CASRGNSGGRSTGELFF TGCGCCAGCCGGGGGAATAGCGGGGGGCGTTCCACCGGGGAGCTGTTTTTT TRBJ2-2 TRBD2 TRBV10-2 -
CASSPSPGNTGELFF TGTGCCAGTAGCCCCTCCCCAGGGAACACCGGGGAGCTGTTTTTT TRBJ2-2 - TRBV19 -
CASSRGGGAFGGYTF TGCGCCAGCAGCCGCGGGGGGGGCGCGTTTGGAGGCTACACCTTC TRBJ1-2 - TRBV5-1 -
CASSKCPGLAGAYNEQFF TGTGCCAGCAGCAAATGCCCGGGACTAGCGGGGGCCTACAATGAGCAGTTCTTC TRBJ2-1 - TRBV21-1 -
CASSLTGRGYTF TGTGCCAGCAGCCTGACAGGGCGGGGCTACACCTTC TRBJ1-2 TRBD1 TRBV28 -
CASSLRRPRGTGELFF TGTGCCAGCAGCTTGCGGAGACCTCGGGGAACCGGGGAGCTGTTTTTT TRBJ2-2 - TRBV5-4 -
CASTTGGQPQHF TGCGCCAGCACAACAGGGGGCCAGCCCCAGCATTTT TRBJ1-5 TRBD1 TRBV10-2 -
CASSPSRGVRTDTQYF TGTGCCAGCAGCCCTAGTCGGGGTGTCCGGACAGATACGCAGTATTTT TRBJ2-3 - TRBV7-6 once
CASSARQGWDTEAFF TGTGCCAGTAGTGCCCGACAGGGGTGGGACACTGAAGCTTTCTTT TRBJ1-1 TRBD1 TRBV19 -
CASRSDRNTEAFF TGTGCCAGCAGGTCGGACAGGAACACTGAAGCTTTCTTT TRBJ1-1 - TRBV6-5 -
CASSEFGSGGRLEAFF TGTGCCAGCAGTGAATTCGGCTCTGGGGGCAGACTTGAAGCTTTCTTT TRBJ1-1 - TRBV25-1 few
CASSWTGQPGNTIYF TGTGCCAGCAGCTGGACAGGCCAGCCTGGAAACACCATATATTTT TRBJ1-3 TRBD1 TRBV27 -
CASSSSPAGGSTDTQYF TGTGCCAGCAGCTCGTCCCCAGCGGGGGGTTCGACAGATACGCAGTATTTT TRBJ2-3 TRBD2 TRBV7-2 -
CASSPGRAYGYTF TGTGCCAGCAGCCCTGGCAGGGCCTATGGCTACACCTTC TRBJ1-2 - TRBV5-4 once
CASSIDRTGRDTGELFF TGTGCCAGTAGTATAGACCGGACAGGCCGGGACACCGGGGAGCTGTTTTTT TRBJ2-2 TRBD1 TRBV19 -
CASSSGQGETQYF TGCGCCAGCAGCAGTGGACAGGGAGAGACCCAGTACTTC TRBJ2-5 TRBD1 TRBV5-1 -
CASSQDLAGAYQETQYF TGCGCCAGCAGCCAAGATCTAGCGGGGGCCTACCAAGAGACCCAGTACTTC TRBJ2-5 TRBD2 TRBV4-1 -
CASSFSPLPTEAFF TGCGCCAGCAGCTTCTCCCCACTCCCCACTGAAGCTTTCTTT TRBJ1-1 - TRBV5-1 -
CASSLGGGPTQETQYF TGTGCCAGCAGTTTGGGGGGGGGCCCCACACAAGAGACCCAGTACTTC TRBJ2-5 - TRBV28 once
CASSQAGAGNTIYF TGTGCCAGCAGCCAAGCAGGGGCAGGAAACACCATATATTTT TRBJ1-3 - TRBV3-1/TRBV3-2 -
CASTQDREGTEAFF TGTGCCAGCACCCAAGACAGGGAAGGCACTGAAGCTTTCTTT TRBJ1-1 TRBD1 TRBV11-1 -